These 32 T cell receptor beta chains came from one sample sequenced in a study of blood T cell repertoires in COVID-19. The repertoire was sequenced with immunoSEQ multiplex PCR; TCRdb's copy has only in-frame clones and lacks some. The sample carries 100,000 to 150,000 clones, around four fifths recorded once. Sample: peripheral blood. The receptors shown here come from a man older than 75 with active or convalescent COVID-19.

This chain connects TRBV15 to TRBJ2-3, with 8 bases lining up with TRBD2. The CDR3 is 16 residues long. V shed 0 bases and J 1 base; nucleotides not matched to a gene: 3. The germline gives CDR1 LNHNV, CDR2 YYDKDF (reference sequence). The CDR3: CATSRDPGGGTDTQYF. DNA for the CDR3: TGTGCCACCAGCAGAGATCCCGGGGGGGGCACAGATACGCAGTATTTT.

The J gene is TRBJ2-3, the V gene TRBV7-2; a weak D match, TRBD1 (5 bases). Deletions cut 1 base from V and 6 bases from J, with 8 bases between. The CDR3 runs 13 residues. Germline V gene data show CDR1 as SGHTA and CDR2 as FQGNSA. Written as DNA, the CDR3 is TGTGCCAGCAGCTTAGTCGACAGCGATACGCAGTATTTT. Translating gives CASSLVDSDTQYF.

The CDR3 region has the DNA TGTGCCAGCACCACAGGGGTGGGGGCTTTCTTT. It specifies CASTTGVGAFF. The genes are TRBV7-9 and TRBJ1-1, with 7 positions matching TRBD1. The V segment lost 7 bases and the J segment 11 bases; nucleotides outside the gene matches: 7. This CDR3 spans 11 amino acids. Germline values: CDR1 SEHNR, CDR2 FQNEAQ (reference sequence).

The rearrangement links TRBV13 to TRBJ2-1; TRBD2 agrees at 8 bases. CDR1 PRHDT and CDR2 FYEKMQ come from the germline V gene (reference sequence). The J segment lost 2 bases and the V segment lost 1 base, leaving 4 bases of the junction unmatched. The CDR3 has 16 residues. CDR3 sequence (DNA): TGTGCCAGCAGCTTAGCCGCGCGGGGGGCCTACAATGAGCAGTTCTTC. Residues: CASSLAARGAYNEQFF. Based on the CDR3 plus reference TRBV13 and TRBJ2-1, the full variable domain is AAGVIQSPRHLIKEKRETATLKCYPIPRHDTVYWYQQGPGQDPQFLISFYEKMQSDKGSIPDRFSAQQFSDYHSELNMSSLELGDSALYFCASSLAARGAYNEQFFGPGTRLTVL.

V usage is TRBV6-5 and J usage is TRBJ1-2, with D maybe TRBD1 (6 bases). The germline V gene has CDR1 MNHEY and CDR2 SVGAGI. The V and J ends lost 6 bases and 4 bases respectively, with 15 bases between them. The CDR3 sequence is 14 residues long. The DNA for the CDR3 is TGTGCCAGCAGGGGGACAAGGCTCCCCTATGGCTACACCTTC. Translated: CASRGTRLPYGYTF.

The J gene is TRBJ1-6, the V gene TRBV27, with a possible D match to TRBD1 (5 bases). V lost 4 bases, J lost 0 bases, and 7 bases lay in between. The CDR3 length is 15 residues. Germline CDR1 MNHEY, CDR2 SMNVEV (reference sequence). The CDR3 DNA reads as TGTGCCAGCAGTTCCGACAGCTCCTATAATTCACCCCTCCACTTT. It encodes CASSSDSSYNSPLHF.

This clone has more than one count but fewer than ten. The chain couples TRBV7-2 to TRBJ2-3; D remains ambiguous. The ends were cut back, 5 bases at V and 5 bases at J, with 8 bases in the middle. Germline V lookup: CDR1 SGHTA, CDR2 FQGNSA. The CDR3 length is 12 residues. The chain's CDR3 is CASSTRRDTQYF. CDR3 in DNA: TGTGCCAGCAGCACTCGGAGAGATACGCAGTATTTT.

The V gene is TRBV7-2, the J gene TRBJ1-6; unclear D gene. V lost 2 bases and J lost 8, with 7 bases in between. The CDR3 length is 13 residues. Germline loops: CDR1 SGHTA, CDR2 FQGNSA. The CDR3: CASSLKGDSPLHF. In nucleotides, the CDR3 is TGTGCCAGCAGCTTAAAAGGAGATTCACCCCTCCACTTT.

This clone was counted once. Written as DNA, the CDR3 is TGTGCCAGTACTCCCAGGGATAATTCACCCCTCCACTTT. It yields the protein CASTPRDNSPLHF. The chain combines TRBV19 with TRBJ1-6; D is perhaps TRBD1 (5 bases). Germline V gene sequence: CDR1 LNHDA, CDR2 SQIVND (reference sequence). V dropped 7 bases and J dropped 5 bases, with 9 bases sitting between them. The CDR3 runs to 13 residues.

In its sample, this clone was seen once. The chain has TRBV5-1 and TRBJ2-3; 10 bases align to TRBD2. The V and J ends lost 4 bases and 6 bases, in that order; junction bases with no gene match: 5. The length of the CDR3 is 14 residues. CDR1 SGHRS and CDR2 YFSETQ come from the germline V gene. The CDR3 sequence is CASSMSGGADTQYF. CDR3 nucleotide sequence: TGCGCCAGCAGCATGAGCGGGGGGGCGGATACGCAGTATTTT. The full variable domain, in which reference TRBV5-1 and TRBJ2-3 provide the parts outside the CDR3, is KAGVTQTPRYLIKTRGQQVTLSCSPISGHRSVSWYQQTPGQGLQFLFEYFSETQRNKGNFPGRFSGRQFSNSRSEMNVSTLELGDSALYLCASSMSGGADTQYFGPGTRLTVL.

J is TRBJ1-1 and V is TRBV6-2 or TRBV6-3; D is uncertain. Germline CDR1 reads MNHEY; CDR2 reads SVGEGT. The CDR3 has 13 amino acids. The V end lost 6 bases, the J end lost 10 bases, and 18 bases lay between the germline ends. The chain's CDR3 is CASSPSNRDTAFF. The CDR3 bases are TGTGCCAGCAGCCCTTCAAACCGAGACACAGCTTTCTTT.

The chain employs TRBV5-4 and TRBJ2-5; D gene unclear. The CDR3 covers 14 residues. Germline V gene lookup returns CDR1 SGHNT and CDR2 YYREEE (reference sequence). Between the trimmed V and J ends, which lost 0 bases and 4 bases, there was a span of 10 bases. CDR3 sequence reads: CASSLGSHTETQYF. The CDR3 DNA is TGTGCCAGCAGCTTGGGTTCACATACAGAGACCCAGTACTTC.

Details on this clone: The same CDR3 also results from other DNA sequences found in this sample. V and J are TRBV30 and TRBJ2-3; possibly TRBD2 for D (6 bases). This CDR3 has 13 residues. The germline V gene encodes CDR1 GTSNPN and CDR2 SVGIG (reference sequence). Deletions cut 1 base from V and 1 base from J, with 6 bases between. Written as DNA, the CDR3 is TGTGCCTGGAGTGGGGGGGGCACAGATACGCAGTATTTT. Protein product: CAWSGGGTDTQYF.

The chain employs TRBV28 and TRBJ2-5; maybe TRBD2 (5 bases). There are 15 residues in the CDR3. Between the trimmed V and J ends, which lost 7 bases and 1 base, there was a span of 16 bases. Germline lookup yields CDR1 MDHEN and CDR2 SYDVKM. The CDR3 nucleotides read TGTGCCAGCACCCCTCGAGGGATAGGCCAAGAGACCCAGTACTTC. Protein product: CASTPRGIGQETQYF.

The CDR3 is CASSQGVGANTEAFF. Here the CDR3 DNA reads TGTGCCAGCAGCCAAGGGGTGGGCGCGAACACTGAAGCTTTCTTT. The chain is built from TRBV4-2 and TRBJ1-1; D gene unclear. The CDR3 has 15 amino acids. V was pared by 1 base and J by 1 base, with 10 bases between. Germline V gives CDR1 LGHNA, CDR2 YNFKEQ.

The rearrangement joins TRBV7-2 to TRBJ1-1; perhaps TRBD1 as D (5 bases). The germline CDR1 and CDR2 sequences are SGHTA and FQGNSA. Trimming cost V 5 bases and J 5 bases, with 15 bases left between them. The CDR3 totals 14 residues. The CDR3 region is CASSQIGGGTEAFF. DNA for the CDR3: TGTGCCAGCAGCCAGATCGGGGGAGGAACTGAAGCTTTCTTT.

The chain has TRBV7-2 and TRBJ2-5; no reliable D call. Looked up from germline, CDR1 is SGHTA and CDR2 is FQGNSA. Trimming shortened V by 5 bases and J by 3 bases, and 16 bases separated the two germline ends. The CDR3 extends over 15 amino acids. Written as DNA, the CDR3 is TGTGCCAGCAGCGGAAGTCGGTCAGGAAAAGAGACCCAGTACTTC. Translating gives CASSGSRSGKETQYF.

The rearrangement uses TRBV27 and TRBJ1-5; 9 nucleotides agree with TRBD1. This CDR3 contains 15 residues. The V segment lost 5 bases and the J segment 2 bases; nucleotides outside the gene matches: 4. CDR1 is MNHEY and CDR2 is SMNVEV in the germline V gene (reference sequence). The CDR3 reads CASSRDRDGNQPQHF. The DNA for the CDR3 is TGTGCCAGCAGTCGGGACAGGGATGGCAATCAGCCCCAGCATTTT.

The rearrangement links TRBV7-3 to TRBJ2-5; 9 bases fit TRBD1. Germline V lookup: CDR1 SGHTA, CDR2 FQGTGA. Trimming at V came to 3 bases and at J to 5 bases, leaving 10 bases not matched to a gene. The CDR3 extends over 16 amino acids. The CDR3 coding sequence is TGTGCCAGCAGCTTCTCCGGACAGGGGACTGTGGAGACCCAGTACTTC. Amino acids: CASSFSGQGTVETQYF. Full variable domain (outside the CDR3, taken from reference TRBV7-3 and TRBJ2-5): GAGVSQTPSNKVTEKGKYVELRCDPISGHTALYWYRQSLGQGPEFLIYFQGTGAADDSGLPNDRFFAVRPEGSVSTLKIQRTERGDSAVYLCASSFSGQGTVETQYFGPGTRLLVL.

As DNA, the CDR3 is TGTGCCAGCAGTTATAGTCCGGGGACAGATACGCAGTATTTT. This sequence encodes CASSYSPGTDTQYF. The chain links TRBV6-5 to TRBJ2-3; perhaps TRBD2 as D (5 bases). The length of the CDR3 is 14 residues. Trimming stripped 3 bases from V and 3 bases from J, with 10 bases between. Germline V CDR1 and CDR2: MNHEY, SVGAGI.

The rearrangement uses TRBV7-8 and TRBJ1-1; TRBD1 agrees at 8 bases. This CDR3 is 17 amino acids long. Trimming cost V 0 bases and J 5 bases; bases outside gene matches: 11. CDR1 SGHVS and CDR2 FQNEAQ come from the germline V gene. The CDR3 loop reads CASSLAPPGQVRTEAFF. CDR3 sequence (DNA): TGTGCCAGCAGCTTAGCTCCCCCGGGACAGGTGAGGACTGAAGCTTTCTTT.

J is TRBJ2-1 and V is TRBV7-2; 9 bases match TRBD2. Germline-derived CDR1 and CDR2 are SGHTA and FQGNSA. V was pared by 1 base and J by 9 bases, with 4 bases of the junction left unmatched. The CDR3 has 14 residues. The CDR3 protein is CASSLEVSGGEQFF. In nucleotides, the CDR3 is TGTGCCAGCAGCTTAGAGGTTAGCGGGGGTGAGCAGTTCTTC.

The gene calls are TRBV5-6 and TRBJ1-1, with 8 bases that match TRBD1. This CDR3 has 14 amino acids. The V and J ends lost 2 bases and 1 base, in that order; junction bases with no gene match: 1. Germline V gives CDR1 SGHDT, CDR2 YYEEEE. CDR3 in amino acids: CASSFDRGNTEAFF. Written as DNA, the CDR3 is TGTGCCAGCAGCTTTGACAGGGGGAACACTGAAGCTTTCTTT.

This chain joins TRBV29-1 and TRBJ1-2, with D perhaps TRBD1 (5 bases). CDR1 is SQVTM and CDR2 is ANQGSEA in the germline V gene. The CDR3 covers 10 residues. The germline V and J ends were trimmed by 4 bases and 6 bases, with 6 bases remaining between them. The CDR3 loop is CSVGQNGYTF. The CDR3 DNA reads TGCAGCGTTGGACAGAATGGCTACACCTTC.

This chain connects TRBV6-5 to TRBJ1-1; the D gene is possibly TRBD1 (5 bases). The V gene lost 2 bases and the J gene lost 5 bases, with 15 bases spanning the gap. The CDR3 sequence is 15 residues long. Per the germline V gene, CDR1 is MNHEY and CDR2 is SVGAGI. The CDR3 region has the DNA TGTGCCAGCAGTTACCAACCTACGGGGGGTACTGAAGCTTTCTTT. Residues: CASSYQPTGGTEAFF.

CDR3 nucleotides: TGTGCCAGTGGCAGGACTAGCGGGGTCGGGGAGACCCAGTACTTC. It translates to CASGRTSGVGETQYF. This chain links TRBV19 with TRBJ2-5, with TRBD2 matching 12 bases. Trimming removed 8 bases from V and 5 bases from J; junction bases left unmatched: 9. Germline values: CDR1 LNHDA, CDR2 SQIVND (reference sequence). CDR3 length: 15 residues.

The V call is TRBV5-1, the J call TRBJ2-6, with D possibly TRBD2 on 5 matching bases. V shed 3 bases and J shed 2 bases, with 9 bases lying between them. Germline assignment: CDR1 SGHRS and CDR2 YFSETQ. The CDR3 runs 15 residues. The CDR3 DNA reads as TGCGCCAGCAGCTCCCGAGGGCCTGGGGCCAACGTCCTGACTTTC. It translates to CASSSRGPGANVLTF.

The rearrangement uses TRBV7-2 and TRBJ1-1; tentatively, D is TRBD1 (6 bases). The V end was cut by 1 base, the J end by 11 bases, with 14 bases between. Germline V gene sequence: CDR1 SGHTA, CDR2 FQGNSA. This CDR3 comprises 13 residues. The CDR3 region has the DNA TGTGCCAGCAGCTTAGATCGGACAGTTAAGGCTTTCTTT. Translated: CASSLDRTVKAFF. Full variable domain (rest looked up from reference TRBV7-2 and TRBJ1-1): GAGVSQSPSNKVTEKGKDVELRCDPISGHTALYWYRQSLGQGLEFLIYFQGNSAPDKSGLPSDRFSAERTGGSVSTLTIQRTQQEDSAVYLCASSLDRTVKAFFGQGTRLTVV.

This chain joins TRBV14 and TRBJ1-1; 7 nucleotides agree with TRBD1. Germline V lookup: CDR1 SGHDN, CDR2 FVKESK. The CDR3 consists of 16 residues. V was clipped by 0 bases and J by 0 bases; unmatched bases: 4. The CDR3 sequence is CASSQDLGQLNTEAFF. Written as DNA, the CDR3 is TGTGCCAGCAGCCAAGATTTGGGACAGTTGAACACTGAAGCTTTCTTT.

This clone appeared once. The rearrangement uses TRBV6-1 and TRBJ1-2; 12 positions match TRBD1. Germline loops: CDR1 MNHNS, CDR2 SASEGT. V lost 0 bases to trimming and J lost 4 bases; unmatched junction nucleotides: 3. The CDR3 loop spans 16 amino acids. The DNA for the CDR3 is TGTGCCAGCAGTGAAGCGTGGGGACAGGGGGCCTATGGCTACACCTTC. This gives the protein CASSEAWGQGAYGYTF.

In regard to this clone: In the same sample, other DNA sequences code for this CDR3. V usage is TRBV5-6 and J usage is TRBJ1-1, with D possibly TRBD1 on 5 matching bases. Trimming left V 1 base short and J 5 bases short, with 6 bases between. There are 12 residues in the CDR3. Germline loops: CDR1 SGHDT, CDR2 YYEEEE. The CDR3 loop reads CASSLRGTEAFF. CDR3 DNA: TGTGCCAGCAGCTTGAGGGGAACTGAAGCTTTCTTT. The whole variable domain, filled in from reference TRBV5-6 and TRBJ1-1, reads DAGVTQSPTHLIKTRGQQVTLRCSPKSGHDTVSWYQQALGQGPQFIFQYYEEEERQRGNFPDRFSGHQFPNYSSELNVNALLLGDSALYLCASSLRGTEAFFGQGTRLTVV.

The gene calls are TRBV27 and TRBJ1-5; possibly TRBD1 for D (5 bases). V was cut by 2 bases and J by 3 bases, with 11 bases left in between. Germline assignment: CDR1 MNHEY and CDR2 SMNVEV (reference sequence). The CDR3 length is 15 residues. CDR3 sequence (DNA): TGTGCCAGCAGTTTAGGAACAGGCTTCAATCAGCCCCAGCATTTT. Encoded protein: CASSLGTGFNQPQHF.